The sequence of this T cell receptor beta chain was determined in a study of CD8 T cells in Susac syndrome. This clonotype was recorded only once. CDR1 and CDR2 (germline): MGHRA, YSYEKL. Trimming at V came to 2 bases and at J to 7 bases, leaving 14 bases not matched to a gene. The CDR3 spans 17 residues. Random-hexamer reverse transcription was applied to about 0.5 to 1 ug RNA. TCRdb reprocessed the immunoSEQ multiplex PCR reads via MiXCR and lists one record per CDR3 protein. There are about 300,000 distinct CDR3 sequences in the sample; about 90% occur only once, and about 0.07% lies in the top ten.

The sequenced material came from CD4+ T cells from PBMCs. The source of this sequence is a human donor with multiple sclerosis. The chain employs TRBV4-1 and TRBJ1-1; 9 bases fit TRBD1. The CDR3 DNA reads TGCGCCAGCAGCCAACCGGGCCGGGACAGGGTCTGGGGTGAAGCTTTCTTT. Amino acid sequence: CASSQPGRDRVWGEAFF.